Listed here are 9 T cell receptor beta chains from one sample, sequenced in a study of blood T cell repertoires in COVID-19. Using immunoSEQ multiplex PCR, the repertoire was profiled, and TCRdb retains in-frame clones only, with some absent. The sample holds roughly 150,000 clones, 75% to 90% seen once. The sequenced sample was PBMCs or T cells enriched from blood (not recorded which). The receptors stem from a man in his sixties or seventies who had been exposed to COVID-19.

CDR3 in amino acids: CATSSRTGRSNQPQHF. In DNA, the CDR3 is TGTGCCACCAGCAGCCGAACAGGGCGAAGCAATCAGCCCCAGCATTTT. The J gene is TRBJ1-5, the V gene TRBV15; TRBD1 is a possible D gene (6 bases). Germline CDR1 reads LNHNV; CDR2 reads YYDKDF (reference sequence). This CDR3 is built from 16 residues. The V and J ends lost 3 bases and 1 base respectively, with 13 bases between them.

This sequence joins TRBV2 and TRBJ1-1; D not resolved. The CDR3 loop spans 15 amino acids. The V gene lost 7 bases and the J gene lost 0 bases, with 15 bases spanning the gap. The germline gives CDR1 SNHLY, CDR2 FYNNEI. CDR3 coding DNA: TGTGCCAGCATCCCCTATCCGGGGATGAACACTGAAGCTTTCTTT. Amino acids: CASIPYPGMNTEAFF.

V and J are TRBV6-5 and TRBJ1-2; 10 bases are shared with TRBD1. This CDR3 comprises 15 residues. J gave up 3 bases and V 10 bases, and 11 bases lay outside the gene matches. Germline values: CDR1 MNHEY, CDR2 SVGAGI. The CDR3 reads CANKVTGGADYGYTF. The CDR3, as DNA: TGTGCCAACAAAGTGACAGGGGGCGCTGACTATGGCTACACCTTC.

This chain links TRBV6-1 with TRBJ2-2; perhaps TRBD2 as D (6 bases). Germline assignment: CDR1 MNHNS and CDR2 SASEGT. The CDR3 has 15 amino acids. V lost 0 bases and J 7 bases, leaving 12 bases between the germline ends. The CDR3 nucleotides read TGTGCCAGCAGTGAAGCGCGTCTAGCGAGCGGGGAGCTGTTTTTT. This translates into CASSEARLASGELFF.

The chain couples TRBV7-8 to TRBJ1-1, with D possibly matching TRBD1 (6 bases). The V end was cut by 1 base, the J end by 3 bases, with 9 bases between. Germline V lookup: CDR1 SGHVS, CDR2 FQNEAQ. This CDR3 region has 14 residues. CDR3 protein: CASSLVDSYTEAFF. In DNA, the CDR3 is TGTGCCAGCAGCTTAGTGGACAGTTACACTGAAGCTTTCTTT.

The J gene is TRBJ1-5, the V gene TRBV7-2; 7 bases are a match to TRBD1. Germline V lookup: CDR1 SGHTA, CDR2 FQGNSA. This CDR3 has 13 residues. V shed 5 bases, J shed 4 bases, and the junction held 2 bases outside the gene matches. CDR3 in DNA: TGTGCCAGCAGCGACAGGGAGAATCAGCCCCAGCATTTT. Translation gives CASSDRENQPQHF. Full variable domain (rest looked up from reference TRBV7-2 and TRBJ1-5): GAGVSQSPSNKVTEKGKDVELRCDPISGHTALYWYRQSLGQGLEFLIYFQGNSAPDKSGLPSDRFSAERTGGSVSTLTIQRTQQEDSAVYLCASSDRENQPQHFGDGTRLSIL.

The chain has TRBV5-8 and TRBJ1-4; possible D gene TRBD1, 6 bases. Between the trimmed V and J ends, which lost 0 bases and 6 bases, there was a span of 18 bases. From germline, CDR1 is SGHTS and CDR2 YDEGEE. This CDR3 contains 17 residues. Here the CDR3 DNA reads TGTGCCAGCAGCTTGGTAACAGGGTCCCATTCTGATGAAAAACTGTTTTTT. Protein product: CASSLVTGSHSDEKLFF.

This sequence joins TRBV20-1 and TRBJ1-1, with a possible D match to TRBD1 (5 bases). V shed 1 base and J shed 6 bases, with 6 bases lying between them. Per germline, CDR1 DFQATT and CDR2 SNEGSKA (reference sequence). The CDR3 runs to 11 residues. The CDR3 DNA reads as TGCAGTGCTAGAGGGGGCCCTGAAGCTTTCTTT. It codes for CSARGGPEAFF.

V and J are TRBV30 and TRBJ2-7; 7 bases map to TRBD2. Per germline, CDR1 GTSNPN and CDR2 SVGIG (reference sequence). CDR3 length: 13 amino acids. J lost 2 bases, V lost 5 bases, and 6 bases had no gene match. CDR3 sequence: CAWDGGLPYEQYF. CDR3 coding DNA: TGTGCCTGGGATGGGGGACTACCCTACGAGCAGTACTTC.